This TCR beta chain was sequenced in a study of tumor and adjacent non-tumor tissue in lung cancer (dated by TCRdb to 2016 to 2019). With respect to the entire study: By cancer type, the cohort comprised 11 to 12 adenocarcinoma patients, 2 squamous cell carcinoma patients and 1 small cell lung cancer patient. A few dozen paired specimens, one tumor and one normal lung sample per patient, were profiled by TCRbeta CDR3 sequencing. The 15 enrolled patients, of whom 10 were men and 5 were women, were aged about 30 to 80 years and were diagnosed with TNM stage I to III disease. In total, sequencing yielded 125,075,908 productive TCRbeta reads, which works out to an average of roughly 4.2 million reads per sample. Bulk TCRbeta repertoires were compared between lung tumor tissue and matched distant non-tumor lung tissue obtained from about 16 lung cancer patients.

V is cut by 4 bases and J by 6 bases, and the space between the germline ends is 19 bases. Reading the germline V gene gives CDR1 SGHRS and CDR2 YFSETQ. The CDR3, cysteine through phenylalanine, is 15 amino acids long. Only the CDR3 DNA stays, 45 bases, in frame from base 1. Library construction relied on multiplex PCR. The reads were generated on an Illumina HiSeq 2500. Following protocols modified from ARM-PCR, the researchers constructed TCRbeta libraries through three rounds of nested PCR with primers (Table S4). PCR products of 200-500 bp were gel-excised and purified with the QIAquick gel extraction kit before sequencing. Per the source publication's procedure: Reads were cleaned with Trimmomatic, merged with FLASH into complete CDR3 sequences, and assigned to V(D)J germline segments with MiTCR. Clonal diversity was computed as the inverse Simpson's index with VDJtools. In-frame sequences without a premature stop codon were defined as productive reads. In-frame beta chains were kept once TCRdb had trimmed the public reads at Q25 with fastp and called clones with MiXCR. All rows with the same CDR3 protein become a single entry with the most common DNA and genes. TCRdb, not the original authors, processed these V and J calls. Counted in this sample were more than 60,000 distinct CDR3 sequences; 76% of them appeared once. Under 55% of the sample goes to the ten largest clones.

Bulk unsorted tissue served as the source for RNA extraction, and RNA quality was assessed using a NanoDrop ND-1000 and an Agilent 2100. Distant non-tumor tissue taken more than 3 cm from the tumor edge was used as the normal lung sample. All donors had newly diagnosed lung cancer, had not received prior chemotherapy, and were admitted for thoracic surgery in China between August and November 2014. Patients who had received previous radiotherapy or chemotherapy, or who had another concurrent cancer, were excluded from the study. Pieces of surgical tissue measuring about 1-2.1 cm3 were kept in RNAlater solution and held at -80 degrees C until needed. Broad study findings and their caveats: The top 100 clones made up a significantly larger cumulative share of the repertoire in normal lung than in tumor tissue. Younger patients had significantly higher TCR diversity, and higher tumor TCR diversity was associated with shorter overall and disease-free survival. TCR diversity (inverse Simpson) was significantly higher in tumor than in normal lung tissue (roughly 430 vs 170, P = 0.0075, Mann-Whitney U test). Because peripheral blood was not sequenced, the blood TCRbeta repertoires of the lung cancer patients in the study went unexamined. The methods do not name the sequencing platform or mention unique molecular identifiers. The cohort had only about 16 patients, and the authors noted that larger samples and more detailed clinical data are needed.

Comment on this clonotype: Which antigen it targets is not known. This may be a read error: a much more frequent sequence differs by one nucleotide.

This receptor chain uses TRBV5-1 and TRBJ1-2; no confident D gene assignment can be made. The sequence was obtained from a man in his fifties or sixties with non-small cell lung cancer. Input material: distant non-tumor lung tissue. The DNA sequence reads TGCGCCAGCAGCGAGACCTCCTGGACGGCTGATGGCTACACCTTC. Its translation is CASSETSWTADGYTF.